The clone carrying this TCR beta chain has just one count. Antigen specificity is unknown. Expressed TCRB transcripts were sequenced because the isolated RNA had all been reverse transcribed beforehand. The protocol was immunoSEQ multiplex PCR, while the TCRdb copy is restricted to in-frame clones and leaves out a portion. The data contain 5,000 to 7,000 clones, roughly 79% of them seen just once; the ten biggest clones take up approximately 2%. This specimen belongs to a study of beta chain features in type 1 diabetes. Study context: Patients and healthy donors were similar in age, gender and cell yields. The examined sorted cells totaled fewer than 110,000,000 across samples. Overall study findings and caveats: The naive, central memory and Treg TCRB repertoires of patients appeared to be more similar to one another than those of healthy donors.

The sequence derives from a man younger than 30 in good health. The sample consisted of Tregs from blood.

The CDR3 sequence is CAINGDSDNEQFF. The CDR3 DNA follows: TGTGCCATCAACGGGGACAGCGACAATGAGCAGTTCTTC. V and J are TRBV10-3 and TRBJ2-1; 7 bases align to TRBD1. Unmatched junction bases numbered 5, after V lost 7 bases and J lost 5 bases. Per germline, CDR1 ENHRY and CDR2 SYGVKD. The CDR3 loop spans 13 amino acids.